A single sample is the source of the 30 T cell receptor beta chains below, sequenced in a study of beta chain features in type 1 diabetes. Expressed TCRB transcripts were sequenced because the entire RNA isolate underwent reverse transcription. Repertoires were generated with immunoSEQ multiplex PCR, while TCRdb's copy carries only in-frame clones and drops some. The sample has about 150,000 clones, approximately 9% seen once; the top ten hold approximately 2.2%. The sample was central memory CD4+ T cells from blood. The receptors were sampled from a woman aged 18-35 years in good health.

The table lists this clone with many counts. The rearrangement uses TRBV7-2 and TRBJ2-1; TRBD2 agrees at 10 bases. Germline assignment: CDR1 SGHTA and CDR2 FQGNSA. The V and J ends lost 2 bases and 4 bases, in that order; junction bases with no gene match: 5. This CDR3 contains 16 residues. The CDR3 loop is CASSLRSGGAYNEQFF. The CDR3 region has the DNA TGTGCCAGCAGCTTACGGAGCGGGGGGGCTTACAATGAGCAGTTCTTC.

The chain joins TRBV9 to TRBJ1-2, with D perhaps TRBD1 (5 bases). The CDR3 is 14 amino acids. V was pared by 0 bases and J by 2 bases, with 8 bases between. Germline V lookup: CDR1 SGDLS, CDR2 YYNGEE. The CDR3 spells CASSVATGNYGYTF. Here the CDR3 DNA reads TGTGCCAGCAGCGTAGCTACAGGAAACTATGGCTACACCTTC.

A few counts support this clone. The rearrangement links TRBV5-1 to TRBJ1-1; 9 nucleotides line up with TRBD1. Germline CDR1 is SGHRS and CDR2 is YFSETQ. V shed 4 bases and J 4 bases; nucleotides not matched to a gene: 5. This CDR3 is 14 amino acids long. CDR3: CASSPGQGGTEAFF. CDR3 coding DNA: TGCGCCAGCAGCCCGGGACAGGGAGGCACTGAAGCTTTCTTT.

V usage is TRBV10-3 and J usage is TRBJ1-1; the D gene is possibly TRBD1 (5 bases). The V and J ends lost 6 bases and 5 bases respectively, with 13 bases between them. In germline, CDR1 is ENHRY, CDR2 SYGVKD. CDR3 size: 13 residues. DNA for the CDR3: TGTGCCATCAGGGCGGACATGATAACTGAAGCTTTCTTT. Translation: CAIRADMITEAFF.

This clone was detected a few times. CDR3 coding DNA: TGTGCCAGCAGACGGGACAGCTCTGGGGCCAACGTCCTGACTTTC. It yields the protein CASRRDSSGANVLTF. V and J are TRBV7-9 and TRBJ2-6, with 7 bases lining up with TRBD1. Per germline, CDR1 SEHNR and CDR2 FQNEAQ (reference sequence). J was trimmed by 0 bases and V by 6 bases; bases with no gene match: 2. The CDR3 contains 15 residues.

This clone has more than one count but fewer than ten. An end of the junction does not agree with germline; a read error may underlie this. This chain connects TRBV7-7 to TRBJ2-1; perhaps TRBD1 as D (5 bases). Germline V gene sequence: CDR1 SSHAT, CDR2 FNYEAQ (reference sequence). The CDR3 is 16 amino acids. CDR3 nucleotides: TGTGCTAGCAGCGCCCGTCGGGTAGGACATAACAATGAGCAGTTCTTC. It specifies CASSARRVGHNNEQFF.

The table lists this clone with many counts. This chain uses TRBV7-9 with TRBJ2-1; 10 positions agree with TRBD1. This CDR3 has 14 residues. The V gene's germline CDR1 is SEHNR and CDR2 FQNEAQ (reference sequence). J lost 9 bases, V lost 5 bases, and 7 bases had no gene match. The CDR3 DNA is TGTGCCAGCAGCCCCGGGACAGGGGTAAGTGAGCAGTTCTTC. Translation: CASSPGTGVSEQFF.

The chain couples TRBV7-9 to TRBJ1-1, with 11 bases matching TRBD1. Per germline, CDR1 SEHNR and CDR2 FQNEAQ (reference sequence). The ends lost 5 bases at V and 6 bases at J; junction bases unmatched: 8. The CDR3 spans 15 residues. CDR3 coding DNA: TGTGCCAGCAGCGCACGGGGACAGGGGGGACCTGAAGCTTTCTTT. This codes for CASSARGQGGPEAFF.

V gene TRBV6-6 combines with J gene TRBJ1-2; a weak D match, TRBD1 (5 bases). V was trimmed by 5 bases and J by 4 bases, leaving 17 bases between them. The CDR3 is 15 residues long. The V gene's germline CDR1 is MNHNY and CDR2 SVGAGI (reference sequence). The CDR3 loop is CASSDPGRDSYGYTF. CDR3 in DNA: TGTGCCAGCAGTGATCCGGGACGGGACTCCTATGGCTACACCTTC.

Remarks on this clone: One end of the junction is discordant with germline, which a read error may explain. The rearrangement uses TRBV7-7 and TRBJ2-5, with 9 positions matching TRBD1. This CDR3 spans 13 amino acids. Per the germline V gene, CDR1 is SSHAT and CDR2 is FNYEAQ (reference sequence). CDR3 sequence reads: CASSWDREETQYF. DNA of the CDR3: TGTGCTAGCAGCTGGGACAGGGAAGAGACCCAGTACTTC.

The table lists this clone with many counts. J is TRBJ2-1 and V is TRBV2; 8 bases align to TRBD2. The CDR3 sequence is 18 residues long. Looked up from germline, CDR1 is SNHLY and CDR2 is FYNNEI. Trimming took 0 bases from V and 4 from J; bases not matched to a gene: 11. Written as DNA, the CDR3 is TGTGCCAGCAGTGAAGCGCAAAGGTTCGGCGGGAGGTACAATGAGCAGTTCTTC. Its translation is CASSEAQRFGGRYNEQFF.

The rearrangement links TRBV6-5 to TRBJ2-3, with 9 nucleotides matching TRBD1. With 6 bases clipped from V and 3 bases from J, the junction kept 7 bases outside the gene matches. The CDR3 is 15 residues long. Germline CDR1 reads MNHEY; CDR2 reads SVGAGI. The CDR3, as DNA: TGTGCCAGCAGCCTCCAGGGACAGGGAACAGATACGCAGTATTTT. Its translation: CASSLQGQGTDTQYF.

V usage is TRBV9 and J usage is TRBJ2-3, with 10 bases aligning to TRBD2. The CDR3 contains 15 residues. With V trimmed by 1 base and J by 3 bases, 2 bases remained unmatched. Germline CDR1 reads SGDLS; CDR2 reads YYNGEE. The CDR3 DNA reads as TGTGCCAGCAGCGTATCACTAGCGGGGACAGATACGCAGTATTTT. Amino acids: CASSVSLAGTDTQYF.

The V call is TRBV5-6, the J call TRBJ1-1; tentatively, D is TRBD1 (5 bases). The CDR3 has 12 residues. V lost 5 bases and J 5 bases, leaving 10 bases between the germline ends. Germline V gene sequence: CDR1 SGHDT, CDR2 YYEEEE. The CDR3 region has the DNA TGTGCCAGCAGTCCAGGGTCTACTGAAGCTTTCTTT. Amino acid sequence: CASSPGSTEAFF.

This clone was detected a few times. The CDR3 DNA follows: TGTGCCAGCAGAAGACAGGTGGCAGAGACCCAGTACTTC. Protein: CASRRQVAETQYF. The chain employs TRBV28 and TRBJ2-5; TRBD1 is a possible D gene (6 bases). This CDR3 is built from 13 residues. Germline V gene lookup returns CDR1 MDHEN and CDR2 SYDVKM. V was pared by 6 bases and J by 4 bases, with 12 bases between.

This clone turned up a few times. This sequence joins TRBV7-9 and TRBJ2-3, with a possible D match to TRBD1 (5 bases). This CDR3 has 14 residues. The V and J ends lost 3 bases and 3 bases respectively, with 10 bases between them. Germline lookup yields CDR1 SEHNR and CDR2 FQNEAQ (reference sequence). The CDR3 spells CASSFSTVTDTQYF. The CDR3 DNA is TGTGCCAGCAGCTTTTCGACAGTAACAGATACGCAGTATTTT.

V usage is TRBV7-9 and J usage is TRBJ1-1, with TRBD1 matching 10 bases. The CDR3 is made up of 14 amino acids. J lost 4 bases, V lost 5 bases, and 4 bases had no gene match. CDR1 is SEHNR and CDR2 is FQNEAQ in the germline V gene (reference sequence). Written as DNA, the CDR3 is TGTGCCAGCAGCCCATGGACAGGGGGCACTGAAGCTTTCTTT. It encodes CASSPWTGGTEAFF.

V and J are TRBV6-5 and TRBJ1-2; possibly TRBD1 for D (6 bases). Germline V gene sequence: CDR1 MNHEY, CDR2 SVGAGI. V was shortened by 2 bases and J by 7 bases, with 14 bases between the two germline ends. The CDR3 has 14 residues. The CDR3 reads CASSYSDRFGGYTF. In DNA form, the CDR3 reads TGTGCCAGCAGTTACAGCGACAGGTTCGGTGGCTACACCTTC.

The genes are TRBV5-1 and TRBJ1-3; D call uncertain. CDR3 size: 14 residues. Trimming took off 0 bases at V and 0 bases at J, with 4 bases between the two ends. The germline gives CDR1 SGHRS, CDR2 YFSETQ. The CDR3 is CASSLESSGNTIYF. Here the CDR3 DNA reads TGCGCCAGCAGCTTGGAGAGCTCTGGAAACACCATATATTTT.

The rearrangement joins TRBV14 to TRBJ2-3; 8 bases line up with TRBD1. CDR3 length: 15 residues. Germline V lookup: CDR1 SGHDN, CDR2 FVKESK. V lost 2 bases to trimming and J lost 1 base; unmatched junction nucleotides: 2. DNA of the CDR3: TGTGCCAGCAGCCAATTACAGGGGGGCACAGATACGCAGTATTTT. This gives the protein CASSQLQGGTDTQYF.

This clone occurred a few times. The chain links TRBV11-2 to TRBJ2-3; tentatively, D is TRBD1 (6 bases). The CDR3 has 18 residues. Germline CDR1 SGHAT, CDR2 FQNNGV. V was trimmed by 2 bases and J by 2 bases, leaving 20 bases between them. The CDR3 loop reads CASSLRTGWEGYTDTQYF. The DNA for the CDR3 is TGTGCCAGCAGCTTACGAACAGGGTGGGAAGGCTACACAGATACGCAGTATTTT.

By share, this clone counts as medium-sized. The gene calls are TRBV29-1 and TRBJ2-7; a possible D gene is TRBD1 (6 bases). Trimming pared 4 bases from V and 5 bases from J, leaving 12 bases between. This CDR3 has 12 residues. Germline V gene lookup returns CDR1 SQVTM and CDR2 ANQGSEA. This chain's CDR3 is CSVGTVFNEQYF. In DNA form, the CDR3 reads TGCAGCGTTGGGACAGTTTTCAACGAGCAGTACTTC.

This clone was seen a few times. The rearrangement joins TRBV11-2 to TRBJ2-1, with a weak D call TRBD2 (5 bases). Trimming removed 0 bases from V and 7 bases from J, with 7 bases in between. There are 13 residues in the CDR3. The germline gives CDR1 SGHAT, CDR2 FQNNGV. CDR3 protein: CASSLERVNEQFF. For the CDR3, the DNA is TGTGCCAGCAGCTTAGAGCGGGTTAATGAGCAGTTCTTC.

The chain is built from TRBV5-1 and TRBJ1-2; no firm D call. CDR3 length equals 15 residues. CDR1 and CDR2 from the germline V gene are SGHRS and YFSETQ. Trimming took off 0 bases at V and 2 bases at J, with 11 bases between the two ends. The CDR3 bases are TGCGCCAGCAGCTTGGACGGGAGTACGAACTATGGCTACACCTTC. Protein product: CASSLDGSTNYGYTF.

This clone was seen more than once but under ten times. The genes are TRBV7-2 and TRBJ2-7, with 14 bases that match TRBD2. This CDR3 region has 17 residues. V lost 4 bases, J lost 6 bases, and 11 bases stayed unmatched. Per germline, CDR1 SGHTA and CDR2 FQGNSA. The CDR3 sequence is CASSSPLGTSGSGEQYF. CDR3 nucleotides: TGTGCCAGCAGCTCGCCCCTAGGGACTAGCGGGAGTGGCGAGCAGTACTTC.

This clone was seen more than once but under ten times. The chain joins TRBV29-1 to TRBJ2-1, with 11 bases lining up with TRBD2. After removal of 5 bases from V and 0 bases from J, the junction contained 6 bases not matched to a gene. Germline CDR1 reads SQVTM; CDR2 reads ANQGSEA. This CDR3 contains 16 residues. In nucleotides, the CDR3 is TGCAGCGTTCCTAGCGGGAGGACCCTCTCCTACAATGAGCAGTTCTTC. This gives the protein CSVPSGRTLSYNEQFF.

This clone has a handful of counts. V gene TRBV18 combines with J gene TRBJ1-2, with D perhaps matching TRBD1 (5 bases). Germline V gene sequence: CDR1 KGHSH, CDR2 LQKENI. The ends were cut back, 4 bases at V and 4 bases at J, with 10 bases in the middle. The CDR3 totals 13 residues. The CDR3 sequence: CASSQDNSYGYTF. CDR3 nucleotides: TGTGCCAGCTCACAGGACAATAGCTATGGCTACACCTTC. The variable domain in full, completed from reference TRBV18 and TRBJ1-2, reads NAGVMQNPRHLVRRRGQEARLRCSPMKGHSHVYWYRQLPEEGLKFMVYLQKENIIDESGMPKERFSAEFPKEGPSILRIQQVVRGDSAAYFCASSQDNSYGYTFGSGTRLTVV.

The gene calls are TRBV5-1 and TRBJ2-4, with D possibly TRBD1 on 5 matching bases. V lost 0 bases to trimming and J lost 5 bases, with 15 bases between them. CDR3 length equals 16 residues. Per germline, CDR1 SGHRS and CDR2 YFSETQ. In DNA form, the CDR3 reads TGCGCCAGCAGCTTGGCTGGATCAGACAGACAAAACATTCAGTACTTC. Translated, it gives CASSLAGSDRQNIQYF.

The J gene is TRBJ2-3, the V gene TRBV4-1; TRBD2 agrees at 7 bases. V lost 8 bases to trimming and J lost 0 bases; unmatched junction nucleotides: 8. Germline V gene lookup returns CDR1 MGHRA and CDR2 YSYEKL. The CDR3 contains 15 residues. The CDR3: CASSFMGGSTDTQYF. The CDR3 DNA reads TGCGCCAGCTCGTTCATGGGGGGGAGCACAGATACGCAGTATTTT.

This clone was counted between two and nine times. The chain couples TRBV7-9 to TRBJ1-6, with a possible D match to TRBD1 (6 bases). Trimming removed 5 bases from V and 10 bases from J, with 15 bases in between. The CDR3 extends over 14 amino acids. Germline CDR1 is SEHNR and CDR2 is FQNEAQ (reference sequence). CDR3 bases: TGTGCCAGCAGCGCTGGGACAATACGGTCACCCCTCCACTTT. Its translation is CASSAGTIRSPLHF.